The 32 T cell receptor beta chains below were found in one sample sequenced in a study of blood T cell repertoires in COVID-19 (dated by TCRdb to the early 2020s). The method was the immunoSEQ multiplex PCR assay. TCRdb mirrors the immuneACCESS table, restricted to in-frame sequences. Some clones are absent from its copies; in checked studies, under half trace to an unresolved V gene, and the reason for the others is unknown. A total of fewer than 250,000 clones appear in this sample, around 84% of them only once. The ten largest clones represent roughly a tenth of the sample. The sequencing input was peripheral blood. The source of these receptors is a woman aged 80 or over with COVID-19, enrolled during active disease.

The CDR3 sequence is CASRLSEGSYNEQFF. CDR3 nucleotides: TGTGCCAGCAGGCTCAGTGAGGGTTCCTACAATGAGCAGTTCTTC. The V and J genes are TRBV6-5 and TRBJ2-1; the D gene is possibly TRBD2 (5 bases). The V end was cut by 6 bases, the J end by 1 base, with 13 bases between. Per germline, CDR1 MNHEY and CDR2 SVGAGI. This CDR3 spans 15 amino acids.

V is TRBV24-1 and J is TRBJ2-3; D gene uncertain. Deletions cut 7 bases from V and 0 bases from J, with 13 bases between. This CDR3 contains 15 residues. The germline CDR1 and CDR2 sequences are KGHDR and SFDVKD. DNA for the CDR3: TGTGCCACCAGCCTTCAGACTGGTAGCACAGATACGCAGTATTTT. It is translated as CATSLQTGSTDTQYF.

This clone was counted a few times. The CDR3 spells CASSLGAGNNYGYTF. In nucleotides, the CDR3 is TGTGCCAGCAGTTTAGGGGCAGGGAATAACTATGGCTACACCTTC. The chain employs TRBV28 and TRBJ1-2; possibly TRBD1 for D (5 bases). Germline values: CDR1 MDHEN, CDR2 SYDVKM. This CDR3 is built from 15 residues. Trimming removed 2 bases from V and 1 base from J, with 11 bases in between.

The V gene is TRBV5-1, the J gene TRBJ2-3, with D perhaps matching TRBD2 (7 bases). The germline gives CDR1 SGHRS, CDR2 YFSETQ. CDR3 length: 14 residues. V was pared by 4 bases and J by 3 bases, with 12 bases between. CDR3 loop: CASSPGGPTDTQYF. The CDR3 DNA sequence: TGCGCCAGCAGCCCGGGGGGCCCAACAGATACGCAGTATTTT.

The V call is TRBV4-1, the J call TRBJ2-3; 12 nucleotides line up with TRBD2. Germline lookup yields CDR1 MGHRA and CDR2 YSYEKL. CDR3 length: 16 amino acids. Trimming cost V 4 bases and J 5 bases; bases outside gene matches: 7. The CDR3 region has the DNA TGCGCCAGCAGCCCCACCCCTAGCGGGGGGGTAGATACGCAGTATTTT. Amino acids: CASSPTPSGGVDTQYF.

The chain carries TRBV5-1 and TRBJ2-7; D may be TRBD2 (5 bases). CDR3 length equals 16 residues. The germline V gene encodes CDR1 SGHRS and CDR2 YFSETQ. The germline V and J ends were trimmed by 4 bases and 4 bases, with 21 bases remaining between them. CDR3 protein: CASSPGGAPLSYEQYF. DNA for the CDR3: TGCGCCAGCAGCCCAGGAGGTGCCCCTCTCTCTTACGAGCAGTACTTC.

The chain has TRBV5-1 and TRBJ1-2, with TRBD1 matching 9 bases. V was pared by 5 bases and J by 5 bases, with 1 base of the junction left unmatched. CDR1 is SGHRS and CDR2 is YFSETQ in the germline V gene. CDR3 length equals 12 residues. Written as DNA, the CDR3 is TGCGCCAGCAGTGGGACAGGGTATGGCTACACCTTC. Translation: CASSGTGYGYTF.

The CDR3 spells CASSPGQGREKLFF. The CDR3 coding sequence is TGTGCCAGCAGTCCCGGACAGGGTAGGGAAAAACTGTTTTTT. The chain combines TRBV6-5 with TRBJ1-4, with 8 bases identical to TRBD1. Germline V gene sequence: CDR1 MNHEY, CDR2 SVGAGI. There are 14 residues in the CDR3. V was pared by 5 bases and J by 8 bases, with 7 bases of the junction left unmatched.

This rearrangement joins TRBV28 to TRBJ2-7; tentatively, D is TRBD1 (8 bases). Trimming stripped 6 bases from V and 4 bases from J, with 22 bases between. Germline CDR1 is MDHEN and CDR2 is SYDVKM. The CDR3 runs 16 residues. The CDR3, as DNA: TGTGCCAGCAGCAAGAGGGGGGGCAGGGGGCTTTACGAGCAGTACGTC. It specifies CASSKRGGRGLYEQYV.

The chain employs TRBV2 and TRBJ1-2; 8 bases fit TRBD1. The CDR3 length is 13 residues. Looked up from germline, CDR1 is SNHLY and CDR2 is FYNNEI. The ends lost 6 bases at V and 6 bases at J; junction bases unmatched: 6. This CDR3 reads CASSDRGVDGYTF. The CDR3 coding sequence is TGTGCCAGCAGCGACAGGGGAGTCGATGGCTACACCTTC.

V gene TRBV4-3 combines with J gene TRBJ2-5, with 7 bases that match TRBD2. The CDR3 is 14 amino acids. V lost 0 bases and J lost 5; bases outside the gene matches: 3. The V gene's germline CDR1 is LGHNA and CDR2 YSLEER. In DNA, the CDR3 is TGCGCCAGCAGCCAAGATGGGAGGGAGGAGACCCAGTACTTC. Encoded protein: CASSQDGREETQYF.

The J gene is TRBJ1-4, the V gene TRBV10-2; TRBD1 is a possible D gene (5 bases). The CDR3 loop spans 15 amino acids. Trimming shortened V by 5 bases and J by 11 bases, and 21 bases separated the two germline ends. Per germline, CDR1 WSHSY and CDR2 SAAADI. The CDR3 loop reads CASSSLGGSARKLFF. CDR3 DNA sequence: TGCGCCAGCAGTAGCCTGGGGGGGTCAGCTCGGAAACTGTTTTTT.

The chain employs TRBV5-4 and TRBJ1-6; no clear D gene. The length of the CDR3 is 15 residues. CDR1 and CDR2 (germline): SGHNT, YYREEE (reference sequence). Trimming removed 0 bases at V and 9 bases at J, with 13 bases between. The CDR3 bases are TGTGCCAGCAGCTTGGATCCGGGTACAAGTTCACCCCTCCACTTT. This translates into CASSLDPGTSSPLHF.

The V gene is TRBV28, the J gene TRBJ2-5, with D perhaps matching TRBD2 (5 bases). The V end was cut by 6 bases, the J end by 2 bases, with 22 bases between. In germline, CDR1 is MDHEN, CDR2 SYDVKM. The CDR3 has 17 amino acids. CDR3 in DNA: TGTGCCAGCAGATCACCCCTCGCGGGTATGAATCAAGAGACCCAGTACTTC. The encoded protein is CASRSPLAGMNQETQYF.

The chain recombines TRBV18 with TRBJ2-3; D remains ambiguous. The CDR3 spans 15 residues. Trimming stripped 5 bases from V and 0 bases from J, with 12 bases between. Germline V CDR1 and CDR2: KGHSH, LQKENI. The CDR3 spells CASSTTRGSTDTQYF. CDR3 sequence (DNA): TGTGCCAGCTCAACCACGCGCGGTAGCACAGATACGCAGTATTTT.

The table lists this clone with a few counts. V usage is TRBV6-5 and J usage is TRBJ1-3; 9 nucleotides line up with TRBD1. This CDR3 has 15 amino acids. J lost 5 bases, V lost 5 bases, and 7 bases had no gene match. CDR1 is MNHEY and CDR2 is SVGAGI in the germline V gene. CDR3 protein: CASSRRDRARNTIYF. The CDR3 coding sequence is TGTGCCAGCAGTCGCCGGGACAGGGCGAGAAACACCATATATTTT.

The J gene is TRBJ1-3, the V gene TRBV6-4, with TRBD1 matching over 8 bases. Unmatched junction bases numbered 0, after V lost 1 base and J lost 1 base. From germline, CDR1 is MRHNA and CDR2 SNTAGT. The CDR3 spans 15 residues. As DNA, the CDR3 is TGTGCCAGCAGTGACTGGACAGGGTCTGGAAACACCATATATTTT. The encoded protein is CASSDWTGSGNTIYF.

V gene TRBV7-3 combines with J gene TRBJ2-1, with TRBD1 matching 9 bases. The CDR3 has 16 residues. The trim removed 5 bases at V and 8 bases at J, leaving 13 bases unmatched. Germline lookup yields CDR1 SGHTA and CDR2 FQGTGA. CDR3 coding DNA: TGTGCCAGCAGCCAAACCTCCGGGACAGGGAGGGATGAGCAGTTCTTC. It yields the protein CASSQTSGTGRDEQFF.

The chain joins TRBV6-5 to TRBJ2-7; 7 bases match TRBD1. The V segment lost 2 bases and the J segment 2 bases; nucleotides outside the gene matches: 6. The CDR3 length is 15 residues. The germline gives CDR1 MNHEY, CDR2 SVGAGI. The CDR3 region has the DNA TGTGCCAGCAGTTACAATCGACAGGGACCCTACGAGCAGTACTTC. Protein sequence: CASSYNRQGPYEQYF.

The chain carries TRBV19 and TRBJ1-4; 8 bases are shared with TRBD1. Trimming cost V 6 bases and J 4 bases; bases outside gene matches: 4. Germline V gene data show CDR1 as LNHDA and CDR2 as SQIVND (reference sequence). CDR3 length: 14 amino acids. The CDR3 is CASRPGGRNEKLFF. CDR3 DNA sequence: TGTGCCAGTAGGCCAGGGGGCCGTAATGAAAAACTGTTTTTT.

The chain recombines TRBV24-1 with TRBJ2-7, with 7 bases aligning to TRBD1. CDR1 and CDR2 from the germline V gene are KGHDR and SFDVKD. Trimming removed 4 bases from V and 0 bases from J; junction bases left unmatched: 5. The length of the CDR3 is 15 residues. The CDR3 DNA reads TGTGCCACCAGTGACGCCGGGACAGCCTCCTACGAGCAGTACTTC. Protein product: CATSDAGTASYEQYF.

The CDR3: CAWSQPGLAGTNEQFF. The CDR3 DNA reads TGTGCCTGGAGTCAGCCGGGACTAGCGGGGACCAATGAGCAGTTCTTC. This rearrangement joins TRBV30 to TRBJ2-1, with 13 bases identical to TRBD2. V trimming: 2 bases; J trimming: 6 bases; junction bases outside the gene matches: 7. The CDR3 runs 16 residues. Germline V gives CDR1 GTSNPN, CDR2 SVGIG (reference sequence).

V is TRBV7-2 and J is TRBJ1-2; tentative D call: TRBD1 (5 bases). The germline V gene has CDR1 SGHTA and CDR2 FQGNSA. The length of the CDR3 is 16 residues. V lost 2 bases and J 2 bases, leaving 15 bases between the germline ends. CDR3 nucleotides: TGTGCCAGCAGCTTACTCCAGGGTTCGTTCAACTATGGCTACACCTTC. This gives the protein CASSLLQGSFNYGYTF.

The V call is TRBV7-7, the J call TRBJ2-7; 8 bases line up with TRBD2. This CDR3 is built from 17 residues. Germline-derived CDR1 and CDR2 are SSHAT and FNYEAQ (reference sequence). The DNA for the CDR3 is TGTGCTAGCAGCTTATTAGTACCAGTGGCGGGGGGCTACGAGCAGTACGTC. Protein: CASSLLVPVAGGYEQYV.

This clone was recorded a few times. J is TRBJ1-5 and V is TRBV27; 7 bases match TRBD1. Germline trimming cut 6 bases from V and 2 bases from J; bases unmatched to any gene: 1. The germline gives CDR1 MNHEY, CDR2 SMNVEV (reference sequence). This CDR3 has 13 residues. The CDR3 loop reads CASRGQGNQPQHF. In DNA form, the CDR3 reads TGTGCCAGCAGAGGACAGGGCAATCAGCCCCAGCATTTT.

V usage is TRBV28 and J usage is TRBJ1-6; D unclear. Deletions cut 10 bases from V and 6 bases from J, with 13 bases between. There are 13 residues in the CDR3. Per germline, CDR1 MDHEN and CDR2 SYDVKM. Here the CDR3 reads CATLRLRNSPLHF. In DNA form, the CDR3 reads TGTGCCACCCTGCGGCTACGTAATTCACCCCTCCACTTT.

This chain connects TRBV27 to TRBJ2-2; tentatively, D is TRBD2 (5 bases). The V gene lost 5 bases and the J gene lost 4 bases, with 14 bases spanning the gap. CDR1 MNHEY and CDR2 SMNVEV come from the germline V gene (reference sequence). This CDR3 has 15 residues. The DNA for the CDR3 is TGTGCCAGCAGTATCAGACAAAGCGGCACCGGGGAGCTGTTTTTT. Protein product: CASSIRQSGTGELFF.

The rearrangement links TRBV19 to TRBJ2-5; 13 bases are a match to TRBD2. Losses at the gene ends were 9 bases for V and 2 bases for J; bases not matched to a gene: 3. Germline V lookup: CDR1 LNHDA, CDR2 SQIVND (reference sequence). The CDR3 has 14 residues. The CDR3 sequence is CASQLAGGQETQYF. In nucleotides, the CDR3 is TGTGCCAGCCAACTAGCGGGGGGGCAAGAGACCCAGTACTTC. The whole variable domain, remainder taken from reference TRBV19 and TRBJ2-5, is DGGITQSPKYLFRKEGQNVTLSCEQNLNHDAMYWYRQDPGQGLRLIYYSQIVNDFQKGDIAEGYSVSREKKESFPLTVTSAQKNPTAFYLCASQLAGGQETQYFGPGTRLLVL.

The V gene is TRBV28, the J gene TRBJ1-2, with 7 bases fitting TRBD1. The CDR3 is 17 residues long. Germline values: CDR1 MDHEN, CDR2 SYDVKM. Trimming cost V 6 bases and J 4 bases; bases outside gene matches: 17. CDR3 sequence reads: CASSAPPWTGDPYGYTF. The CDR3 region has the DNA TGTGCCAGCAGCGCCCCCCCCTGGACAGGAGACCCCTATGGCTACACCTTC.

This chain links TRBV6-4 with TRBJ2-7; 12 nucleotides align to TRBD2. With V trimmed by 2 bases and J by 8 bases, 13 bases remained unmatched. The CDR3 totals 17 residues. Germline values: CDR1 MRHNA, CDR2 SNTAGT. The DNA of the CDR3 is TGTGCCAGCAGTGACCTTCTAGCGGGGGGGCCCAATCGGAAGCAGTACGTC. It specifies CASSDLLAGGPNRKQYV.

The CDR3 is CARVQDRGRKGPAAGELFF. CDR3 DNA: TGTGCCAGGGTTCAAGACAGGGGGCGTAAGGGGCCGGCGGCCGGGGAGCTGTTTTTT. The chain uses TRBV5-4 and TRBJ2-2; 10 bases are shared with TRBD1. The CDR3 has 19 amino acids. Germline values: CDR1 SGHNT, CDR2 YYREEE (reference sequence). J lost 6 bases, V lost 8 bases, and 22 bases had no gene match.

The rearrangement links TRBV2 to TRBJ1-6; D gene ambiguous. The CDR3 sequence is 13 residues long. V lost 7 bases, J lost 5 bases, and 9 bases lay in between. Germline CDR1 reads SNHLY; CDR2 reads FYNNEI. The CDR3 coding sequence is TGTGCCAGCACGGCAGGAAATAATTCACCCCTCCACTTT. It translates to CASTAGNNSPLHF.